This TCR beta chain was obtained from a study of blood T cell repertoires in COVID-19. Study-level background: Samples taken during acute and convalescent COVID-19 were collected in the United States, Italy and Spain.

In the authors' methods: From reference gene primer amplification, estimates of nucleated cell counts were derived. The data were produced by immunoSEQ multiplex PCR, yet TCRdb's version contains in-frame clones alone and is incomplete. The D gene and trimming were derived from the DNA, and the V and J assignments and clone size from that table. The top ten clones hold 5.2% of a sample with 200,000 to 250,000 clones, roughly 80% of them seen once. Followed over time, Seattle patients had been enrolled while infection was active. The CDR3 is 20 residues long. Germline lookup yields CDR1 KGHDR and CDR2 SFDVKD. V shed 4 bases, J shed 3 bases, and the junction held 19 bases outside the gene matches.

The source is a woman aged 65 to 85 with COVID-19, enrolled during active disease. This rearrangement joins TRBV24-1 to TRBJ2-1, with TRBD2 identical over 8 bases. Sample: peripheral blood. The DNA for the CDR3 is TGTGCCACCAGTGACCCGACAGGTGGTCAGGCGGGAGGAAACTACAATGAGCAGTTCTTC. It yields the protein CATSDPTGGQAGGNYNEQFF.